This entry lists 10 T cell receptor beta chains sequenced from one sample in a study of CD8+CD57+ T cells in acquired aplastic anemia. It was genomic DNA that served as the template for profiling TCR beta VDJ and CDR3. TCRdb analysed the reads with MiXCR anew, one entry per CDR3 protein. The sample has fewer than 250,000 distinct CDR3 sequences, less than 65% seen once. The sequenced sample consisted of sorted CD4+, CD8+, or CD8+CD57+ T cells (not recorded which) from PBMCs. Source of these receptors: a human donor in good health, serving as a control.

This chain connects TRBV9 to TRBJ2-6, with D unclear. From germline, CDR1 is SGDLS and CDR2 YYNGEE. This CDR3 is built from 8 residues. Trimming removed 3 bases at V and 18 bases at J, with 4 bases between. The CDR3 sequence: CASSARTF. CDR3 nucleotide sequence: TGTGCCAGCAGCGCCCGGACTTTC.

The chain carries TRBV20-1 and TRBJ2-7; 9 nucleotides align to TRBD2. Per germline, CDR1 DFQATT and CDR2 SNEGSKA (reference sequence). The CDR3 consists of 12 residues. CDR3 DNA: TGCAGGCCGAGCGGGGGGTCCTACGAGCAGTACTTC. Translation gives CRPSGGSYEQYF.

The chain couples TRBV7-3 to TRBJ1-6; D possibly corresponds to TRBD1 (5 bases). The CDR3 extends over 16 amino acids. From germline, CDR1 is SGHTA and CDR2 FQGTGA. The V and J ends lost 5 bases and 10 bases respectively, with 21 bases between them. In nucleotides, the CDR3 is TGTGCCAGCAGCCCCTCGACCGGGACGGCGAGCTCACCCCTCCACTTT. This sequence encodes CASSPSTGTASSPLHF.

The chain employs TRBV20-1 and TRBJ2-7, with D perhaps assigned TRBD1 or TRBD2 (5 bases each). The germline CDR1 and CDR2 sequences are DFQATT and SNEGSKA (reference sequence). The CDR3 covers 14 residues. Trimming removed 3 bases from V and 2 bases from J, with 14 bases in between. CDR3 amino acids: CSASRGPDTYEQYF. In DNA, the CDR3 is TGCAGTGCTAGTAGGGGACCTGATACCTACGAGCAGTACTTC.

The chain couples TRBV7-2 to TRBJ2-3, with 9 bases lining up with TRBD1. After removal of 2 bases from V and 4 bases from J, the junction contained 4 bases not matched to a gene. The CDR3 sequence is 15 residues long. Germline assignment: CDR1 SGHTA and CDR2 FQGNSA. The CDR3 DNA is TGTGCCAGCAGCTTATCGACAGGGGGTCCAGATACGCAGTATTTT. This encodes CASSLSTGGPDTQYF.

The table lists this clonotype with many counts. The chain employs TRBV24-1 and TRBJ2-3, with TRBD2 as a possible D gene (5 bases). This CDR3 comprises 16 residues. Germline V gene data show CDR1 as KGHDR and CDR2 as SFDVKD. Trimming took off 3 bases at V and 0 bases at J, with 12 bases between the two ends. The DNA of the CDR3 is TGTGCCACCAGTGATCGCACGGGATCTAGCACAGATACGCAGTATTTT. Translated: CATSDRTGSSTDTQYF.

This chain links TRBV7-9 with TRBJ2-7; no reliable D call. V was cut by 1 base and J by 1 base, with 5 bases left in between. Germline V gene lookup returns CDR1 SEHNR and CDR2 FQNEAQ (reference sequence). This CDR3 region has 13 residues. This CDR3 reads CASSLELSYEQYF. CDR3 bases: TGTGCCAGCAGCTTAGAACTTTCCTACGAGCAGTACTTC.

This clonotype was observed at least ten times. This sequence joins TRBV9 and TRBJ2-1; D assignment may be TRBD1 or TRBD2 (6 bases each). The CDR3 has 14 amino acids. Germline V gene data show CDR1 as SGDLS and CDR2 as YYNGEE. Trimming took 0 bases from V and 8 from J, leaving 12 bases between them. CDR3 in DNA: TGTGCCAGCAGCGTAGAGGGGGGCCCGTATGAGCAGTTCTTC. Translated: CASSVEGGPYEQFF.

The chain joins TRBV20-1 to TRBJ1-2; 8 bases are a match to TRBD1. The J segment lost 8 bases and the V segment lost 0 bases, leaving 11 bases of the junction unmatched. The length of the CDR3 is 15 residues. The germline CDR1 and CDR2 sequences are DFQATT and SNEGSKA (reference sequence). In DNA, the CDR3 is TGCAGTGCTAGAGAGCCGGGACAGGCCTTTGAGGGCTACACCTTC. Protein: CSAREPGQAFEGYTF.

The chain recombines TRBV19 with TRBJ2-7; D is possibly TRBD2 (6 bases). The germline V gene encodes CDR1 LNHDA and CDR2 SQIVND (reference sequence). CDR3 length: 15 residues. Trimming shortened V by 3 bases and J by 0 bases, and 12 bases separated the two germline ends. The CDR3 protein is CASSMGGSSSYEQYF. The CDR3 DNA reads as TGTGCCAGTAGTATGGGAGGATCAAGCTCCTACGAGCAGTACTTC.